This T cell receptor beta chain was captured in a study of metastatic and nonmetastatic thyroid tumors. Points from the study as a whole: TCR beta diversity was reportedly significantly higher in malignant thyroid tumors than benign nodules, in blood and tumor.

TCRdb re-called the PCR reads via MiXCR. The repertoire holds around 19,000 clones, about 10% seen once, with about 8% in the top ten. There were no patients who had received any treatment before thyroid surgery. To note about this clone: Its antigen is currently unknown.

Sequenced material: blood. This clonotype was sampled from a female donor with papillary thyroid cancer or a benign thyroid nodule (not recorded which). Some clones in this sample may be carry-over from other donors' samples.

The CDR3 here is CASSNGQGGNIQYF. CDR3 nucleotides: TGTGCCAGCAGTAACGGACAGGGAGGAAACATTCAGTACTTC. The chain couples TRBV28 to TRBJ2-4; 8 positions match TRBD1. After removal of 5 bases from V and 6 bases from J, the junction contained 6 bases not matched to a gene. This CDR3 contains 14 residues. Per the germline V gene, CDR1 is MDHEN and CDR2 is SYDVKM. The full variable domain, with the rest looked up from reference TRBV28 and TRBJ2-4, is DVKVTQSSRYLVKRTGEKVFLECVQDMDHENMFWYRQDPGLGLRLIYFSYDVKMKEKGDIPEGYSVSREKKERFSLILESASTNQTSMYLCASSNGQGGNIQYFGAGTRLSVL.